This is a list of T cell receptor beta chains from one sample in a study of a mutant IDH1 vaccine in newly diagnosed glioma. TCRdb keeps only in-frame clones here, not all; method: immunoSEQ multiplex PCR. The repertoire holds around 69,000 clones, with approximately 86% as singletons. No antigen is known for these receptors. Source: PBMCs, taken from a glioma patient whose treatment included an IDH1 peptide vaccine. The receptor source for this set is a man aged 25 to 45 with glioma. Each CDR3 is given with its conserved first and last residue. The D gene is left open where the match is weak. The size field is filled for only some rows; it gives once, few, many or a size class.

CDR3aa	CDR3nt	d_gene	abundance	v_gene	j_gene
CASSPRLAGDPYNEQFF	TGCGCCAGCAGCCCTCGATTGGCTGGGGATCCCTACAATGAGCAGTTCTTC	-	once	TRBV5-1	TRBJ2-1
CASSFYRGTEAFF	TGTGCCAGCAGTTTTTACAGGGGAACTGAAGCTTTCTTT	TRBD1	-	TRBV28	TRBJ1-1
CASSQDFQGGLRGEQYF	TGTGCCAGCAGCCAAGACTTTCAGGGGGGGCTCCGGGGCGAGCAGTACTTC	-	-	TRBV4-2	TRBJ2-7
CASSPGQGRTGELFF	TGTGCCAGCAGCCCCGGACAGGGGAGAACCGGGGAGCTGTTTTTT	TRBD1	-	TRBV7-9	TRBJ2-2
CSVSLAGAPYEQYF	TGCAGCGTCTCACTAGCGGGGGCACCCTACGAGCAGTACTTC	TRBD2	-	TRBV29-1	TRBJ2-7
CASSESLTGVERQPQHF	TGCGCCAGCAGTGAGTCTCTGACAGGGGTTGAGCGACAGCCCCAGCATTTT	TRBD1	once	TRBV10-2	TRBJ1-5
CASSRTHGNTIYF	TGTGCCAGCAGCCGGACTCATGGAAACACCATATATTTT	-	-	TRBV7-3	TRBJ1-3
CASSPSGGTNTEAFF	TGTGCCAGCTCACCGTCGGGGGGGACTAACACTGAAGCTTTCTTT	-	-	TRBV18	TRBJ1-1
CASSPGTGGKNTQYF	TGTGCCAGCAGTCCCGGGACAGGGGGTAAGAATACGCAGTATTTT	TRBD1	-	TRBV28	TRBJ2-3
CATQGGSNQPQHF	TGTGCCACACAGGGAGGCAGCAATCAGCCCCAGCATTTT	-	-	TRBV2	TRBJ1-5
CASRGAISGNTIYF	TGTGCCAGCAGAGGGGCAATCTCTGGAAACACCATATATTTT	-	-	TRBV2	TRBJ1-3
CASSPGGARGETQYF	TGTGCCAGCAGCCCCGGGGGGGCTAGAGGGGAGACCCAGTACTTC	TRBD2	-	TRBV5-4	TRBJ2-5
CAWSVGALGYTF	TGTGCCTGGAGTGTAGGAGCGCTTGGCTACACCTTC	-	once	TRBV30	TRBJ1-2
CASSFGAGSYGEQYF	TGTGCCAGCAGCTTTGGAGCGGGCTCGTACGGGGAGCAGTACTTC	-	-	TRBV7-2	TRBJ2-7
CASSTQSVGTGYEQYF	TGTGCCAGTAGTACTCAGTCGGTGGGGACAGGATACGAGCAGTACTTC	TRBD1	-	TRBV19	TRBJ2-7
CASRPPRPKPPGGHEQYF	TGTGCCAGCAGGCCCCCGCGCCCTAAACCTCCGGGAGGGCACGAGCAGTACTTC	TRBD2	once	TRBV6-7	TRBJ2-7
CAIKRTDLNTGELFF	TGTGCCATCAAACGGACAGACTTGAACACCGGGGAGCTGTTTTTT	-	once	TRBV10-3	TRBJ2-2
CASSFGGRTYEAFF	TGTGCCAGCAGCTTCGGGGGGCGGACCTATGAAGCTTTCTTT	-	few	TRBV7-9	TRBJ1-1
CSANGYTF	TGCAGTGCTAATGGCTACACCTTC	-	-	TRBV20-1	TRBJ1-2
CASSLSSYEQYF	TGTGCCAGCAGTTTATCCTCCTACGAGCAGTACTTC	-	-	TRBV28	TRBJ2-7
CASSLGAADNEKLFF	TGCGCCAGCAGCTTGGGGGCAGCGGATAATGAAAAACTGTTTTTT	-	-	TRBV5-1	TRBJ1-4
CASSISAGLAGYEQFF	TGTGCCAGTAGTATTTCAGCGGGACTAGCGGGTTATGAGCAGTTCTTC	TRBD2	-	TRBV19	TRBJ2-1
CASSLSVGTGRGKLFF	TGTGCCAGCAGTTTATCAGTAGGGACAGGGCGAGGAAAACTGTTTTTT	TRBD1	once	TRBV27	TRBJ1-4
CASSLVLNEKLFF	TGCGCCAGCAGCTTGGTACTTAATGAAAAACTGTTTTTT	-	-	TRBV5-1	TRBJ1-4
CASSLTGDYGYTF	TGTGCCAGCAGTTTAACGGGTGACTATGGCTACACCTTC	-	-	TRBV28	TRBJ1-2
CASSQASGPSSGANVLTF	TGTGCCAGCAGCCAGGCTAGCGGGCCCAGCTCTGGGGCCAACGTCCTGACTTTC	TRBD2	once	TRBV4-2	TRBJ2-6
CASSLTSGTYEQYF	TGTGCCAGCAGCTTAACTAGCGGGACCTACGAGCAGTACTTC	TRBD2	-	TRBV7-2	TRBJ2-7
CAWSRGRGQETQYF	TGTGCCTGGTCCCGGGGGCGGGGGCAAGAGACCCAGTACTTC	-	-	TRBV30	TRBJ2-5
CASSLSRGRETQYF	TGTGCCAGCAGTTTATCCCGGGGCAGGGAGACCCAGTACTTC	-	-	TRBV27	TRBJ2-5
CASKGFYGYTF	TGTGCCAGCAAGGGATTCTATGGCTACACCTTC	-	-	TRBV27	TRBJ1-2
CASSPKTAGTGGDNEQFF	TGTGCCAGCAGTCCAAAAACCGCCGGGACAGGGGGGGACAATGAGCAGTTCTTC	TRBD1	-	TRBV2	TRBJ2-1
CASSVRRGTYEQYF	TGTGCCAGCAGTGTCCGCCGGGGAACTTACGAGCAGTACTTC	-	-	TRBV27	TRBJ2-7
CASLRGRGWTSEQFF	TGTGCCAGCTTGAGAGGAAGGGGTTGGACAAGTGAGCAGTTCTTC	-	-	TRBV28	TRBJ2-1
CASSSTGVNEKLFF	TGTGCCAGCAGTTCTACAGGGGTGAACGAAAAACTGTTTTTT	TRBD1	-	TRBV27	TRBJ1-4
CASSDQGTAAEAFF	TGTGCCAGCTCAGACCAAGGGACAGCTGCTGAAGCTTTCTTT	TRBD1	-	TRBV18	TRBJ1-1
CASSLSQGTNYGYTF	TGTGCCAGCAGCTTATCCCAGGGGACTAACTATGGCTACACCTTC	-	-	TRBV7-2	TRBJ1-2
CASSLRSQGYTF	TGTGCCAGCAGCTTACGCAGCCAAGGCTACACCTTC	-	-	TRBV7-9	TRBJ1-2
CASSLFGWRGEDTGELFF	TGTGCCAGCAGCCTATTTGGGTGGAGGGGTGAGGACACCGGGGAGCTGTTTTTT	-	-	TRBV5-6	TRBJ2-2
CSVFEGQGAGGYTF	TGCAGCGTTTTTGAGGGGCAGGGGGCGGGTGGCTACACCTTC	TRBD1	-	TRBV29-1	TRBJ1-2
CASSMGTPAVDGYTF	TGCGCCAGCAGCATGGGGACCCCGGCGGTGGATGGCTACACCTTC	-	-	TRBV5-1	TRBJ1-2
CASSQAPGGYTF	TGTGCCAGCTCACAGGCCCCAGGGGGCTACACCTTC	-	-	TRBV18	TRBJ1-2
CASSPSGVGANVLTF	TGTGCCAGCTCACCGTCAGGGGTGGGGGCCAACGTCCTGACTTTC	-	-	TRBV18	TRBJ2-6
CASSLATGLVDTQYF	TGTGCCAGCAGCTTAGCAACAGGGTTAGTTGATACGCAGTATTTT	-	-	TRBV11-2	TRBJ2-3
CASSEARGDTQYF	TGTGCCAGCAGTGAAGCTAGGGGTGATACGCAGTATTTT	-	-	TRBV2	TRBJ2-3
CASSVGTGTYEQYF	TGTGCCAGCAGCGTCGGGACAGGAACCTACGAGCAGTACTTC	TRBD1	-	TRBV9	TRBJ2-7
CASSLVGDGELFF	TGTGCCAGCAGCTTGGTAGGGGACGGGGAGCTGTTTTTT	-	-	TRBV11-2	TRBJ2-2
CSVVRGTDTQYF	TGCAGCGTTGTGCGGGGCACAGATACGCAGTATTTT	-	-	TRBV29-1	TRBJ2-3
CASSLAGTNNEQFF	TGTGCCAGCAGCTTAGCGGGAACCAACAATGAGCAGTTCTTC	-	-	TRBV11-2	TRBJ2-1
CASSGTGRGGYTF	TGTGCCAGCAGTGGGACAGGGCGGGGTGGCTACACCTTC	TRBD1	-	TRBV28	TRBJ1-2